The 2 T cell receptor beta chains reported below all come from one sample, sequenced in a study of shared clonotypes between healthy human individuals. Sequencing was performed with immunoSEQ multiplex PCR; in TCRdb, only in-frame clones are kept and a portion is missing. Here the sample spans approximately 1.5 million clones, approximately 98.5% being singletons. The sequenced material came from naive CD4+ T cells sorted from blood. The sample's subset: CD45RA+ positively selected. The origin of the receptors is a man aged 30-40 years in good health.

This chain connects TRBV5-1 to TRBJ1-2, with D tentatively TRBD1 (5 bases). V lost 4 bases, J lost 7 bases, and 17 bases lay in between. The CDR3 is made up of 14 amino acids. From germline, CDR1 is SGHRS and CDR2 YFSETQ. The CDR3: CASSLGPTPSGYTF. The CDR3 bases are TGCGCCAGCAGCCTGGGACCTACCCCCTCTGGCTACACCTTC.

This chain joins TRBV6-1 and TRBJ1-2; no reliable D call. Germline V lookup: CDR1 MNHNS, CDR2 SASEGT. Trimming took 1 base from V and 8 from J, leaving 11 bases between them. The CDR3 has 13 residues. CDR3 sequence (DNA): TGTGCCAGCAGTGAAGGGGAAGTACGGGGCTACACCTTC. It is translated as CASSEGEVRGYTF.